This is a list of T cell receptor beta chains from one sample in a study of T cells in Graves' hyperthyroidism and ophthalmopathy. TCRdb independently ran MiXCR on the multiplex PCR reads; one entry per CDR3 protein. The sample shows a few hundred thousand distinct CDR3 sequences, over 15% of them seen only once. Sequencing was done on a sample of blood. These receptors came from a woman between 18 and 29 years old with Graves' ophthalmopathy. Both conserved end residues are part of each CDR3. A D gene is named only where the DNA matches it firmly. Only some rows state a clone size, as once, few, many or a class for expanded clones.

d_gene,abundance,j_gene,v_gene,CDR3aa,CDR3nt
TRBD2,few,TRBJ2-2,TRBV2,CASSRGGNTGELFF,TGTGCCAGCAGCCGGGGGGGGAACACCGGGGAGCTGTTTTTT
TRBD1,many,TRBJ1-5,TRBV20-1,CSASGYRGCDQPQHF,TGCAGTGCTAGCGGTTACAGGGGCTGCGATCAGCCCCAGCATTTT
NA,many,TRBJ1-1,TRBV10-3,CAISERQRNTEAFF,TGTGCCATCAGTGAGCGGCAGAGGAACACTGAAGCTTTCTTT
NA,many,TRBJ1-1,TRBV28,CASSLMAGSNTEAFF,TGTGCCAGCAGTTTAATGGCAGGGTCGAACACTGAAGCTTTCTTT
TRBD2,once,TRBJ2-1,TRBV3-1,CASSPGLAKPGPYNEQFF,TGTGCCAGCAGCCCCGGACTAGCAAAGCCAGGCCCCTACAATGAGCAGTTCTTC
TRBD2,NA,TRBJ2-7,TRBV9,CASSAREGLSYEQYF,TGTGCCAGCAGCGCCAGGGAGGGCCTTTCCTACGAGCAGTACTTC
NA,NA,TRBJ1-5,TRBV28,CASSFGAANQLQHF,TGTGCCAGCAGTTTTGGGGCAGCTAATCAGCTCCAGCATTTT
TRBD2,NA,TRBJ2-5,TRBV20-1,CSARVRGGSETQYF,TGCAGTGCTAGAGTGCGGGGCGGGAGCGAGACCCAGTACTTC
NA,many,TRBJ2-1,TRBV27,CASSPPEHNEQFF,TGTGCCAGCAGTCCGCCCGAACACAATGAGCAGTTCTTC
NA,once,TRBJ2-6,TRBV4-1,CASSQPSVGSSLSGANVLTF,TGCGCCAGCAGCCAGCCGTCCGTGGGATCCTCACTCTCTGGGGCCAACGTCCTGACTTTC
NA,NA,TRBJ2-3,TRBV7-9,CASSLVGLGGGDTQYF,TGTGCCAGCAGCTTAGTGGGTTTGGGAGGCGGAGATACGCAGTATTTT
NA,NA,TRBJ2-7,TRBV19,CASSMDSNTYEQYF,TGTGCCAGTAGTATGGACAGCAATACCTACGAGCAGTACTTC
TRBD1,many,TRBJ1-1,TRBV5-4,CASSRTGLDTEAFF,TGTGCCAGCAGTCGGACAGGGTTGGACACTGAAGCTTTCTTT
NA,NA,TRBJ1-6,TRBV12-3/TRBV12-4,CASSFRGGSYNSPLHF,TGTGCCAGCAGTTTTCGGGGTGGCTCCTATAATTCACCCCTCCACTTT
TRBD2,many,TRBJ2-3,TRBV12-5,CASGSGLAVTDTQYF,TGTGCTAGTGGTTCAGGACTAGCGGTTACAGATACGCAGTATTTT
NA,NA,TRBJ2-2,TRBV2,CASSFPGRSANTGELFF,TGTGCCAGCAGCTTCCCCGGCCGGAGCGCGAACACCGGGGAGCTGTTTTTT